This T cell receptor beta chain was captured by sequencing in a study of T-cell memory formation after mild COVID-19. General study findings and limits: Mainly CM and EM harbored the contracting CD4+ clones; mainly EMRA harbored the CD8+ ones. Clones contracting across day 15 to 85 had a balanced CD4/CD8 profile; later expanding clones leaned CD4+.

Each CDR3 protein is one row after TCRdb ran MiXCR on the 5' RACE reads. The sample contains fewer than 400,000 distinct CDR3 sequences, about 16% of which appear only once. Note on this clonotype: Its target is unknown.

CDR3 length: 15 residues. CDR1 is MNHEY, CDR2 SVGEGT, per germline. V was trimmed by 1 base and J by 0 bases, leaving 7 bases between them. The chain employs TRBV6-2 or TRBV6-3 and TRBJ2-1; no clear D gene. The clonotype was recovered from a man younger than 35 who had mild COVID-19 (a few samples of this study predate the infection). Cell type and time point are not known. Sequenced sample: PBMCs or a T cell subset sorted from them (not recorded which). CDR3 sequence: CASSYLVGSYNEQFF. The CDR3 coding sequence is TGTGCCAGCAGTTACTTGGTGGGCTCCTACAATGAGCAGTTCTTC.